The 17 T cell receptor beta chains given below trace back to one sample, sequenced in a study of T-cell memory formation after mild COVID-19. TCRdb re-called the 5' RACE reads through MiXCR, storing one row per CDR3 protein. The sample consists of around 300,000 distinct CDR3 sequences, 8% to 10% of them appearing once. Source material: PBMCs or a T cell subset sorted from them (not recorded which). All receptors derive from a man between 18 and 29 years old who had mild COVID-19 (a few samples of this study predate the infection). Cell type and time point are not known.

V and J are TRBV5-1 and TRBJ1-4; D may be TRBD1 (6 bases). The V end lost 3 bases, the J end lost 6 bases, and 12 bases lay between the germline ends. The CDR3 totals 14 residues. CDR1 is SGHRS and CDR2 is YFSETQ in the germline V gene. The CDR3 nucleotides are TGCGCCAGCAGCTGGGACACCGGGGATGAAAAACTGTTTTTT. Its translation: CASSWDTGDEKLFF.

The sample holds a few counts of this clonotype. The V gene is TRBV28, the J gene TRBJ2-2; a possible D gene is TRBD1 (6 bases). The CDR3 has 15 residues. Per the germline V gene, CDR1 is MDHEN and CDR2 is SYDVKM. The germline V and J ends were trimmed by 8 bases and 0 bases, with 13 bases remaining between them. CDR3 amino acids: CASEVGTSNTGELFF. The CDR3 bases are TGTGCCAGCGAGGTTGGGACATCGAACACCGGGGAGCTGTTTTTT.

The table lists this clonotype with a few counts. J is TRBJ2-7 and V is TRBV5-1; no clear D gene. V was pared by 0 bases and J by 6 bases, with 13 bases between. The CDR3 contains 14 residues. Germline-derived CDR1 and CDR2 are SGHRS and YFSETQ. The CDR3 nucleotides read TGCGCCAGCAGCTTGGGGTCAGGCGCCGCCGAGCAGTACTTC. It codes for CASSLGSGAAEQYF. Combining the CDR3 with reference TRBV5-1 and TRBJ2-7 gives the whole variable domain KAGVTQTPRYLIKTRGQQVTLSCSPISGHRSVSWYQQTPGQGLQFLFEYFSETQRNKGNFPGRFSGRQFSNSRSEMNVSTLELGDSALYLCASSLGSGAAEQYFGPGTRLTVT.

This clonotype was counted a few times. The rearrangement uses TRBV7-2 and TRBJ2-3, with TRBD1 as a possible D gene (6 bases). This CDR3 is built from 15 residues. V was clipped by 2 bases and J by 3 bases, with 12 bases between them. Germline-derived CDR1 and CDR2 are SGHTA and FQGNSA. The CDR3 bases are TGTGCCAGCAGCTTAACAGGCCAGGGGACAGATACGCAGTATTTT. Its protein product is CASSLTGQGTDTQYF.

This clonotype was seen repeatedly, ten times or more. A read error may account for a junction end that differs from germline. V gene TRBV19 combines with J gene TRBJ2-7; TRBD1 agrees at 10 bases. Germline CDR1 is LNHDA and CDR2 is SQIVND (reference sequence). This CDR3 is 15 amino acids long. The CDR3 DNA reads TGTGCCAGTAGTCTAGACAGGGGGCAGACCTACGAGCAGTACTTC. Amino acid sequence: CASSLDRGQTYEQYF.

The table lists this clonotype with a few counts. This chain joins TRBV7-2 and TRBJ1-2, with 7 bases that match TRBD1. Germline trimming cut 1 base from V and 6 bases from J; bases unmatched to any gene: 11. CDR1 SGHTA and CDR2 FQGNSA come from the germline V gene. The CDR3 is 16 amino acids. The CDR3 nucleotides read TGTGCCAGCAGCTTAGACTCACAGGGGTGGATCGATGGCTACACCTTC. Translated, it gives CASSLDSQGWIDGYTF.

This clonotype came up a few times. This chain connects TRBV24-1 to TRBJ2-3; maybe TRBD2 (6 bases). Germline CDR1 is KGHDR and CDR2 is SFDVKD. V shed 7 bases and J shed 3 bases, with 10 bases lying between them. This CDR3 has 13 amino acids. CDR3 DNA: TGTGCCACCAGGGGGCGGGGAACAGATACGCAGTATTTT. The encoded protein is CATRGRGTDTQYF.

This clonotype has at least ten counts. This rearrangement joins TRBV27 to TRBJ2-2; D is uncertain. V was clipped by 10 bases and J by 2 bases, with 11 bases between them. The CDR3 runs 13 residues. The germline V gene encodes CDR1 MNHEY and CDR2 SMNVEV (reference sequence). CDR3 region: CATGSANTGELFF. The CDR3 DNA sequence: TGTGCCACTGGGTCGGCCAACACCGGGGAGCTGTTTTTT.

The chain recombines TRBV11-2 with TRBJ2-1, with TRBD2 matching 8 bases. In germline, CDR1 is SGHAT, CDR2 FQNNGV. The CDR3 contains 13 residues. With V trimmed by 7 bases and J by 9 bases, 8 bases remained unmatched. CDR3 coding DNA: TGTGCCAGCACCCGATCGCGGGGGGCTGAGCAGTTCTTC. It encodes CASTRSRGAEQFF.

This clonotype has only a few counts. The rearrangement uses TRBV6-1 and TRBJ1-2; D gene uncertain. The CDR3 totals 12 residues. Germline V CDR1 and CDR2: MNHNS, SASEGT. The ends were cut back, 6 bases at V and 4 bases at J, with 9 bases in the middle. The CDR3 spells CASRRTSYGYTF. Written as DNA, the CDR3 is TGTGCCAGCAGGAGGACCTCCTATGGCTACACCTTC.

The chain is built from TRBV12-3 or TRBV12-4 and TRBJ2-3, with D unclear. V lost 7 bases, J lost 2 bases, and 7 bases lay in between. The CDR3 covers 12 residues. CDR3 coding DNA: TGTGCCAGCATGAGACACACAGATACGCAGTATTTT. Protein product: CASMRHTDTQYF.

This clonotype was seen a few times. The V call is TRBV6-2 or TRBV6-3, the J call TRBJ2-5, with D perhaps TRBD1 (6 bases). The CDR3 length is 14 residues. The germline gives CDR1 MNHEY, CDR2 SVGEGT. Trimming left V 0 bases short and J 7 bases short, with 12 bases between. The CDR3: CASSYSGTTGTQYF. CDR3 in DNA: TGTGCCAGCAGTTACTCCGGGACAACAGGGACCCAGTACTTC.

The gene calls are TRBV7-2 and TRBJ1-6; 8 nucleotides align to TRBD1. This CDR3 is 15 amino acids long. Germline V lookup: CDR1 SGHTA, CDR2 FQGNSA. V lost 5 bases, J lost 9 bases, and 9 bases stayed unmatched. This CDR3 is CASSVGTGWGSPLHF. As DNA, the CDR3 is TGTGCCAGCAGCGTAGGGACAGGATGGGGTTCACCCCTCCACTTT.

The chain links TRBV19 to TRBJ1-2; maybe TRBD1 (5 bases). V lost 3 bases to trimming and J lost 0 bases, with 11 bases between them. CDR3 length: 15 amino acids. From germline, CDR1 is LNHDA and CDR2 SQIVND (reference sequence). The CDR3 reads CASSIKGTANYGYTF. The CDR3 nucleotides are TGTGCCAGTAGTATTAAGGGGACGGCTAACTATGGCTACACCTTC. Full variable domain (rest looked up from reference TRBV19 and TRBJ1-2): DGGITQSPKYLFRKEGQNVTLSCEQNLNHDAMYWYRQDPGQGLRLIYYSQIVNDFQKGDIAEGYSVSREKKESFPLTVTSAQKNPTAFYLCASSIKGTANYGYTFGSGTRLTVV.

This clonotype was observed a handful of times. The chain has TRBV3-1 and TRBJ1-5, with a tentative D call TRBD1 (5 bases). This CDR3 contains 14 residues. Deletions cut 3 bases from V and 4 bases from J, with 10 bases between. Germline CDR1 is LGHDT and CDR2 is YNNKEL (reference sequence). CDR3 nucleotide sequence: TGTGCCAGCAGCCACCTGGGGGGAAATCAGCCCCAGCATTTT. Residues: CASSHLGGNQPQHF. The full variable domain, completed using reference TRBV3-1 and TRBJ1-5, is DTAVSQTPKYLVTQMGNDKSIKCEQNLGHDTMYWYKQDSKKFLKIMFSYNNKELIINETVPNRFSPKSPDKAHLNLHINSLELGDSAVYFCASSHLGGNQPQHFGDGTRLSIL.

The table lists this clonotype with a few counts. This chain joins TRBV5-1 and TRBJ1-6; TRBD1 might be the D (5 bases). Trimming left V 8 bases short and J 7 bases short, with 13 bases between. This CDR3 has 13 residues. The germline V gene encodes CDR1 SGHRS and CDR2 YFSETQ. The chain's CDR3 is CASTGGENSPLHF. CDR3 DNA sequence: TGCGCCAGTACCGGGGGGGAGAATTCACCCCTCCACTTT.

The rearrangement joins TRBV12-3 or TRBV12-4 to TRBJ1-5; D remains ambiguous. Trimming cost V 5 bases and J 5 bases, with 13 bases left between them. The CDR3 totals 14 residues. This CDR3 reads CASSASGNDQPQHF. The CDR3 DNA is TGTGCCAGCAGTGCGAGTGGGAACGATCAGCCCCAGCATTTT.